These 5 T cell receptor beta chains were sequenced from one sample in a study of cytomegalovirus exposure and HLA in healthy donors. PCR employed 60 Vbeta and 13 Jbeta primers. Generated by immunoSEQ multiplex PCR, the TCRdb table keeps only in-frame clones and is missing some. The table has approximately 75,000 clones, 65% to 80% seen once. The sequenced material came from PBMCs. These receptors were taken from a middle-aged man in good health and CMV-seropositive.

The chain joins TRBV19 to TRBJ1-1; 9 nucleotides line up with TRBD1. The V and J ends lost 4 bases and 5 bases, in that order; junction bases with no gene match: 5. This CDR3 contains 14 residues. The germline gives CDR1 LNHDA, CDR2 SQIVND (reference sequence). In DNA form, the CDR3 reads TGTGCCAGTAGTAAGGACAGGGGTGGAACTGAAGCTTTCTTT. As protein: CASSKDRGGTEAFF.

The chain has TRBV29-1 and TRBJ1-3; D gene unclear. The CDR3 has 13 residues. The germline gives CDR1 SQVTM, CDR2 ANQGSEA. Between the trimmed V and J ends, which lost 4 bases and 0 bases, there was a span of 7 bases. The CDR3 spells CSVAGSSGNTIYF. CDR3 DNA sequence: TGCAGCGTTGCGGGGAGCTCTGGAAACACCATATATTTT.

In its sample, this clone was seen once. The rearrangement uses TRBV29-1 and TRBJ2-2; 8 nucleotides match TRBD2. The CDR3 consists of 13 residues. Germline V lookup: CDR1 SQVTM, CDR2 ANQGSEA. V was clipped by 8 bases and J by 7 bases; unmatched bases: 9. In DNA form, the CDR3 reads TGCAGCCACCACGGGGGGGCAAACGGGGAGCTGTTTTTT. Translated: CSHHGGANGELFF.

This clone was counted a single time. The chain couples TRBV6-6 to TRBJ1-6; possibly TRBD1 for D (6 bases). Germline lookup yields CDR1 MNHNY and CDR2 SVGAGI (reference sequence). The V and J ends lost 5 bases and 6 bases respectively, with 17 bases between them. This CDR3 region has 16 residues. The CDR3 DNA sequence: TGTGCCAGCAGTCTTGGGGGCGAGGGGCTTAATTCACCCCTCCACTTT. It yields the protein CASSLGGEGLNSPLHF.

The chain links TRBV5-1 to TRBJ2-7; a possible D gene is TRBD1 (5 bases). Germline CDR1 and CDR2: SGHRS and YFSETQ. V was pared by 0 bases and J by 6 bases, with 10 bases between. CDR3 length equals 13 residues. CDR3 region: CASSLAGNLEQYF. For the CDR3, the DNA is TGCGCCAGCAGCTTGGCAGGGAACCTCGAGCAGTACTTC.